Below, one T cell receptor beta chain is given with its context. Study members were between about 18 and 95 years old and lived in 20 to 25 US regions. Grouping used clinical history reported by participants in a survey and questionnaire. In the authors' workflow: Nucleated cell counts were estimated from reference gene primer amplification. TCRdb's copy holds only in-frame clones and misses some; the assay was immunoSEQ multiplex PCR. V, J and clone size are taken as reported in that table, and D and trimming were inferred from the DNA itself. The sample has some 180,000 clones, 82% seen once. Trimming took off 0 bases at V and 2 bases at J, with 11 bases between the two ends. Germline assignment: CDR1 KGHDR and CDR2 SFDVKD. There are 16 residues in the CDR3. These data belong to a study of blood T cell repertoires in COVID-19. The overall study: Acute and convalescent COVID-19 samples came from the United States, Italy and Spain.

The TCR sequence derives from a woman aged 60-75 years with acute COVID-19. This chain uses TRBV24-1 with TRBJ2-3; tentatively, D is TRBD1 (5 bases). The specimen sequenced was PBMCs or T cells enriched from blood (not recorded which). Written as DNA, the CDR3 is TGTGCCACCAGTGATTTGGGGGCAGGTTACACAGATACGCAGTATTTT. It is translated as CATSDLGAGYTDTQYF.